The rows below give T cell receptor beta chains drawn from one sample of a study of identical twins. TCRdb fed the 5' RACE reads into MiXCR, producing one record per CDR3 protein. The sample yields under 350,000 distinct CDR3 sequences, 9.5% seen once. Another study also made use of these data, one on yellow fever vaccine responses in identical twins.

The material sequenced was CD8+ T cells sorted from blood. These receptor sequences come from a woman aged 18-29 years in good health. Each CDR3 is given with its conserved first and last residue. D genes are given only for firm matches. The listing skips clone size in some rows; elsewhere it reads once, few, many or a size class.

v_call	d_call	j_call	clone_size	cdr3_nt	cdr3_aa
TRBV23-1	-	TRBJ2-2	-	-	CASSQGDRTKMHRGAVFF
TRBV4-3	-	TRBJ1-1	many	TGCGCCAGCAGCCAAGACCCTCGGTCCCCTGAAGCTTTCTTT	CASSQDPRSPEAFF
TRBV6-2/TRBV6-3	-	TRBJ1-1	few	TGTGCCAGCAGTACCCCCATTCTAGCCCGCATCCACACTGAAGCTTTCTTT	CASSTPILARIHTEAFF
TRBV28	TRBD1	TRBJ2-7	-	TGTGCCAGCAGTTCCCCCGGGACAGCAAGTTCCTACGAGCAGTACTTC	CASSSPGTASSYEQYF
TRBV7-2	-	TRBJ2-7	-	TGTGCCAGCAGCTTAGAACCGGGTGGGGAGCAGCACTTC	CASSLEPGGEQHF
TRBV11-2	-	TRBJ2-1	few	TGTGCCAGCAGCTTAGAACCCGGGACTTTCAATGAGCAGTTCTTC	CASSLEPGTFNEQFF
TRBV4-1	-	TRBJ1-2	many	TGCGCCAGCAGCCAAGCTCCGGGCGGGAACTATGGCTACACCTTC	CASSQAPGGNYGYTF
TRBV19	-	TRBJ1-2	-	TGTGCCAGTACTCCCTCGGATGCCAACTATGGCTACACCTTC	CASTPSDANYGYTF
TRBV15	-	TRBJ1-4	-	TGTGCCACCACAGGGGATTTAGGAGAAAAACTGTTTTTT	CATTGDLGEKLFF
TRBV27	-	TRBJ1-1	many	TGTGCCAGCAGTTTCGCAACGAACACTGAAGCTTTCTTT	CASSFATNTEAFF
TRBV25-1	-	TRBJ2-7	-	TGTGCCAGCAGTGAATCGGCGGCGGTAGGATACGAGCAGTACTTC	CASSESAAVGYEQYF
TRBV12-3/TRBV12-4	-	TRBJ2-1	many	TGTGCCAGCAGTTTCCTCGGACTCAGCTCCTACAATGAGCAGTTCTTC	CASSFLGLSSYNEQFF
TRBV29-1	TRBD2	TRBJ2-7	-	TGCAGCGTTGAGACTAGCGGGAGCCCATACGAGCAGTACTTC	CSVETSGSPYEQYF
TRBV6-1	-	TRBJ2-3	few	TGTGCCAGCAGTGAAAGTCAGCCCGCAGATACGCAGTATTTT	CASSESQPADTQYF
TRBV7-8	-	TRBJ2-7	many	TGTGCCAGCAGCGTTGGGAGGTTATACGAGCAGTACTTC	CASSVGRLYEQYF
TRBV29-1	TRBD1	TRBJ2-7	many	TGCAGCGTGACAGGGGACGAGCAGTACTTC	CSVTGDEQYF
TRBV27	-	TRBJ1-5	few	TGTGCCAGCAGTTTAGCGGTTGGGTTTGATTTTTATAGCAATCAGCCCCAGCATTTT	CASSLAVGFDFYSNQPQHF
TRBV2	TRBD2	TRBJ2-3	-	TGTGCCTGCTGTTCCCCGGGGACTAGCGGACAAATGTTACCTGATACGCAGTATTTT	CACCSPGTSGQMLPDTQYF
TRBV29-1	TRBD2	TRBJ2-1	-	TGCAGCGCCGACACTAGCGGGGGGGACAATGAGCAGTTCTTC	CSADTSGGDNEQFF
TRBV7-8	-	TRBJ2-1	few	TGTGCCAGCAGCTTAGAGGCTACAGAGCAGTTCTTC	CASSLEATEQFF
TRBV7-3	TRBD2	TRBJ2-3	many	TGTGCCAGCAGCCCAACCATTAGCGGGGGGGGCACAGATACGCAGTATTTT	CASSPTISGGGTDTQYF
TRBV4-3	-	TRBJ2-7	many	TGCGCCAGCAGCCAAGATAGGGCGGTACCCTACGAGCAGTACTTC	CASSQDRAVPYEQYF
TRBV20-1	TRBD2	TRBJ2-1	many	TGCAGTGCTAGAGATGGGACTAGCGGGAGGAATGAGCAGTTCTTC	CSARDGTSGRNEQFF